The 20 T cell receptor beta chains reported below all come from one sample, sequenced in a study of T cell responses to AZD1222 COVID-19 vaccine. Generated by immunoSEQ multiplex PCR, the TCRdb table keeps only in-frame clones and is missing some. The table includes some 140,000 clones, 65% to 90% detected once. Sequenced material: peripheral blood, taken 28 days after the second dose of the MenACWY control vaccine. These receptors originate from an adult who received the MenACWY meningococcal vaccine as a control.

V and J are TRBV28 and TRBJ2-7; 10 bases match TRBD1. The CDR3 has 14 amino acids. V trimming: 6 bases; J trimming: 6 bases; junction bases outside the gene matches: 8. Per the germline V gene, CDR1 is MDHEN and CDR2 is SYDVKM. Here the CDR3 DNA reads TGTGCCAGCAGATCCTCCGGGACAGGGGTCGAGCAGTACGTC. Its translation is CASRSSGTGVEQYV.

This sequence joins TRBV6-1 and TRBJ2-1; D may correspond to TRBD1 or TRBD2 (5 bases each). CDR3 size: 17 residues. CDR1 and CDR2 from the germline V gene are MNHNS and SASEGT. V was pared by 1 base and J by 4 bases, with 17 bases between. The CDR3 sequence: CASSEEGPDTIYNEQFF. Written as DNA, the CDR3 is TGTGCCAGCAGTGAAGAGGGACCGGACACGATTTACAATGAGCAGTTCTTC.

The chain combines TRBV6-5 with TRBJ2-2; D is undetermined. The CDR3 has 13 amino acids. Germline loops: CDR1 MNHEY, CDR2 SVGAGI. V was clipped by 6 bases and J by 5 bases, with 10 bases between them. CDR3 coding DNA: TGTGCCAGCAGCCCCCTAGGAACCGGGGAGCTGTTTTTT. It encodes CASSPLGTGELFF.

V is TRBV25-1 and J is TRBJ2-5; D not certain. The CDR3 has 12 amino acids. V lost 2 bases and J 4 bases, leaving 5 bases between the germline ends. Germline assignment: CDR1 MGHDK and CDR2 SYGVNS. CDR3 in DNA: TGTGCCAGCAGTGAACCCGGAGAGACCCAGTACTTC. Its protein product is CASSEPGETQYF.

This chain connects TRBV27 to TRBJ1-1; D is unclear. Trimming left V 7 bases short and J 1 base short, with 10 bases between. This CDR3 is 13 amino acids long. CDR1 MNHEY and CDR2 SMNVEV come from the germline V gene (reference sequence). The CDR3 protein is CASNLGRNTEAFF. CDR3 nucleotide sequence: TGTGCCAGCAACCTTGGTCGGAACACTGAAGCTTTCTTT.

The rearrangement links TRBV29-1 to TRBJ2-7; D is possibly TRBD1 or TRBD2 (5 bases each). V was shortened by 7 bases and J by 3 bases, with 13 bases between the two germline ends. CDR3 length equals 12 residues. Germline V CDR1 and CDR2: SQVTM, ANQGSEA. The CDR3 region is CSGLGTGYEQYF. CDR3 nucleotides: TGCAGCGGGCTAGGGACCGGCTACGAGCAGTACTTC.

V is TRBV19 and J is TRBJ2-1; D remains unclear. Germline loops: CDR1 LNHDA, CDR2 SQIVND (reference sequence). V lost 3 bases, J lost 8 bases, and 14 bases lay in between. This CDR3 comprises 14 residues. CDR3 region: CASSIVAGSDEQFF. The CDR3 DNA reads as TGTGCCAGTAGTATCGTGGCCGGATCCGATGAGCAGTTCTTC.

This chain links TRBV6-5 with TRBJ2-3, with 8 nucleotides matching TRBD2. From germline, CDR1 is MNHEY and CDR2 SVGAGI. V trimming: 6 bases; J trimming: 1 base; junction bases outside the gene matches: 6. The CDR3 covers 15 residues. CDR3: CASRGAGDGTDTQYF. CDR3 DNA sequence: TGTGCCAGCAGAGGAGCGGGGGACGGCACAGATACGCAGTATTTT.

Regarding this clone: Other DNA sequences in this specimen translate into the identical CDR3. This rearrangement joins TRBV6-5 to TRBJ1-2; TRBD1 matches at 10 bases. Germline V CDR1 and CDR2: MNHEY, SVGAGI. V shed 2 bases and J 4 bases; nucleotides not matched to a gene: 7. The CDR3 spans 16 residues. The CDR3 region is CASSYLRTGGSYGYTF. The CDR3 coding sequence is TGTGCCAGCAGTTACCTTAGGACAGGGGGGAGCTATGGCTACACCTTC.

The rearrangement links TRBV11-2 to TRBJ2-3; 8 bases are a match to TRBD1. Trimming removed 5 bases from V and 9 bases from J; junction bases left unmatched: 7. There are 13 residues in the CDR3. Germline values: CDR1 SGHAT, CDR2 FQNNGV. CDR3 region: CASSMDRARTQYF. The CDR3 DNA follows: TGTGCCAGCAGCATGGACAGGGCCCGCACGCAGTATTTT.

The rearrangement joins TRBV7-9 to TRBJ2-1; TRBD2 matches 10 bases. Unmatched junction bases numbered 15, after V lost 5 bases and J lost 5 bases. CDR3 length: 18 residues. Germline V gene sequence: CDR1 SEHNR, CDR2 FQNEAQ (reference sequence). The CDR3 DNA is TGTGCCAGCAGCCCCGGACTAGCGGCTCCTCGCGGGGACAATGAGCAGTTCTTC. The encoded protein is CASSPGLAAPRGDNEQFF. Full variable domain (remainder filled in from reference TRBV7-9 and TRBJ2-1): DTGVSQNPRHKITKRGQNVTFRCDPISEHNRLYWYRQTLGQGPEFLTYFQNEAQLEKSRLLSDRFSAERPKGSFSTLEIQRTEQGDSAMYLCASSPGLAAPRGDNEQFFGPGTRLTVL.

This clone was seen only a few times. The V and J genes are TRBV5-1 and TRBJ2-1; 7 bases agree with TRBD1. V lost 2 bases to trimming and J lost 4 bases; unmatched junction nucleotides: 3. Germline lookup yields CDR1 SGHRS and CDR2 YFSETQ. The CDR3 loop spans 14 amino acids. CDR3 bases: TGCGCCAGCAGCTTAGGGGACAGATACAATGAGCAGTTCTTC. This encodes CASSLGDRYNEQFF.

The chain combines TRBV5-1 with TRBJ2-7; D ambiguous. Germline CDR1 is SGHRS and CDR2 is YFSETQ. V was shortened by 4 bases and J by 3 bases, with 5 bases between the two germline ends. The CDR3 runs to 11 residues. As DNA, the CDR3 is TGCGCCAGCAGCAGCAACTACGAGCAGTACTTC. It encodes CASSSNYEQYF.

The chain is built from TRBV5-6 and TRBJ2-5, with 7 bases matching TRBD2. This CDR3 contains 13 residues. V dropped 4 bases and J dropped 4; count of bases not matched to a gene: 4. The germline V gene encodes CDR1 SGHDT and CDR2 YYEEEE. The CDR3 nucleotides are TGTGCCAGCAGCATGACTAGCCGAGAGACCCAGTACTTC. This sequence encodes CASSMTSRETQYF.

This chain joins TRBV7-2 and TRBJ1-2; D is unresolved. The CDR3 length is 14 residues. The germline V gene encodes CDR1 SGHTA and CDR2 FQGNSA. V was pared by 5 bases and J by 0 bases, with 10 bases between. The chain's CDR3 is CASSTLLANYGYTF. The CDR3 coding sequence is TGTGCCAGCAGCACCTTATTGGCTAACTATGGCTACACCTTC.

This chain uses TRBV2 with TRBJ2-3; D possibly uses TRBD1 or TRBD2 (5 bases each). CDR3 length: 15 amino acids. With 3 bases removed from V and 4 bases from J, the gap between germline ends came to 14 bases. Per germline, CDR1 SNHLY and CDR2 FYNNEI. The CDR3 nucleotides are TGTGCCAGCAGTGAGGCCCCCCAGGGACCAGATACGCAGTATTTT. Encoded protein: CASSEAPQGPDTQYF.

V and J are TRBV10-3 and TRBJ1-3, with TRBD1 identical over 10 bases. CDR1 ENHRY and CDR2 SYGVKD come from the germline V gene. The ends lost 6 bases at V and 0 bases at J; junction bases unmatched: 8. The CDR3 is made up of 17 amino acids. Here the CDR3 reads CAIRPRGTGDSGNTIYF. In nucleotides, the CDR3 is TGTGCCATCAGGCCCCGAGGGACAGGGGACTCTGGAAACACCATATATTTT.

This clone came up once. This rearrangement joins TRBV14 to TRBJ1-2, with D possibly TRBD1 on 5 matching bases. Germline V gene data show CDR1 as SGHDN and CDR2 as FVKESK. The V and J ends lost 4 bases and 5 bases respectively, with 14 bases between them. CDR3 length: 14 residues. This CDR3 is CASSPPTGGYGYTF. The CDR3 DNA reads TGTGCCAGCAGCCCCCCCACAGGTGGGTATGGCTACACCTTC.

The J gene is TRBJ2-2, the V gene TRBV5-4; D not certain. V lost 0 bases to trimming and J lost 8 bases, with 5 bases between them. There are 12 residues in the CDR3. CDR1 and CDR2 from the germline V gene are SGHNT and YYREEE (reference sequence). The CDR3 DNA reads TGTGCCAGCAGCTTGGATTCAGGGGAGCTGTTTTTT. Encoded protein: CASSLDSGELFF.

The J gene is TRBJ1-2, the V gene TRBV19; D might be TRBD1 (5 bases). V dropped 4 bases and J dropped 1 base, with 13 bases sitting between them. The V gene's germline CDR1 is LNHDA and CDR2 SQIVND (reference sequence). The CDR3 consists of 15 residues. CDR3 sequence (DNA): TGTGCCAGTAGTACCGGCAGGGATTTTAACTATGGCTACACCTTC. Translation: CASSTGRDFNYGYTF. The variable domain in full, completed from reference TRBV19 and TRBJ1-2, reads DGGITQSPKYLFRKEGQNVTLSCEQNLNHDAMYWYRQDPGQGLRLIYYSQIVNDFQKGDIAEGYSVSREKKESFPLTVTSAQKNPTAFYLCASSTGRDFNYGYTFGSGTRLTVV.